These 14 T cell receptor beta chains share one sample of origin, sequenced in a study of radiotherapy plus CTLA-4 blockade in lung cancer (dated by TCRdb to the late 2010s). The library was obtained by the immunoSEQ multiplex PCR assay. Not all clones reach the TCRdb copy of this immuneACCESS table, which keeps in-frame sequences only. Checked studies attribute under half of the gap to unresolved V genes and leave the rest unexplained. The sample table shows fewer than 55,000 clones, and 75% to 80% are seen once. Over 2.5% of the sample is in the top ten clones. The sample here was peripheral blood, taken from a patient treated with radiotherapy plus ipilimumab. The source of these receptors is a human donor with non-small cell lung cancer whose response to radiotherapy plus ipilimumab could not be evaluated.

This chain connects TRBV9 to TRBJ2-3, with D possibly matching TRBD2 (5 bases). The germline CDR1 and CDR2 sequences are SGDLS and YYNGEE. The CDR3 sequence is 13 residues long. Trimming left V 3 bases short and J 7 bases short, with 12 bases between. In DNA, the CDR3 is TGTGCCAGCAGCGCCTGGACTGCTCATACGCAGTATTTT. This translates into CASSAWTAHTQYF. The variable domain in full, completed from reference TRBV9 and TRBJ2-3, reads DSGVTQTPKHLITATGQRVTLRCSPRSGDLSVYWYQQSLDQGLQFLIQYYNGEERAKGNILERFSAQQFPDLHSELNLSSLELGDSALYFCASSAWTAHTQYFGPGTRLTVL.

This chain connects TRBV18 to TRBJ1-6; 7 bases are shared with TRBD1. Germline CDR1 reads KGHSH; CDR2 reads LQKENI. The trim removed 0 bases at V and 3 bases at J, leaving 5 bases unmatched. The CDR3 covers 17 residues. CDR3 DNA: TGTGCCAGCTCACCACCAACAGGGGAAAACTATAATTCACCCCTCCACTTT. Its protein is CASSPPTGENYNSPLHF. Using reference TRBV18 and TRBJ1-6 for the parts outside the CDR3, the full variable domain is NAGVMQNPRHLVRRRGQEARLRCSPMKGHSHVYWYRQLPEEGLKFMVYLQKENIIDESGMPKERFSAEFPKEGPSILRIQQVVRGDSAAYFCASSPPTGENYNSPLHFGNGTRLTVT.

The V gene is TRBV7-2, the J gene TRBJ1-3; TRBD1 matches 8 bases. The CDR3 is 16 residues long. Germline V gives CDR1 SGHTA, CDR2 FQGNSA. V was clipped by 1 base and J by 0 bases; unmatched bases: 2. The CDR3 bases are TGTGCCAGCAGCTTAGTAGGGACAGGCTCTGGAAACACCATATATTTT. Translating it yields CASSLVGTGSGNTIYF.

The chain uses TRBV21-1 and TRBJ2-7; no DNA check was done on the table's D call, TRBD2. TRBV21-1 is designated a pseudogene. The CDR3 runs 17 residues. The CDR3 DNA sequence: TGTGCCAGCAGCAAAGAACGCGGGAGAGGCCCCTCCTACGAGCAGTACTTC. This translates into CASSKERGRGPSYEQYF.

This chain joins TRBV18 and TRBJ2-1; 8 bases agree with TRBD1. The CDR3 extends over 16 amino acids. V shed 0 bases, J shed 5 bases, and the junction held 6 bases outside the gene matches. CDR1 and CDR2 (germline): KGHSH, LQKENI. The CDR3 reads CASSPPNRGANNEQFF. Written as DNA, the CDR3 is TGTGCCAGCTCACCACCAAACAGGGGGGCGAACAATGAGCAGTTCTTC.

The chain links TRBV18 to TRBJ2-1, with 8 bases matching TRBD1. Losses at the gene ends were 2 bases for V and 6 bases for J; bases not matched to a gene: 6. The CDR3 is made up of 15 amino acids. CDR1 and CDR2 from the germline V gene are KGHSH and LQKENI. As DNA, the CDR3 is TGTGCCAGCTCACCAGGGACAGGACCCGGCAATGAGCAGTTCTTC. Amino acid sequence: CASSPGTGPGNEQFF.

This chain uses TRBV19 with TRBJ1-2; D not certain. This CDR3 region has 19 residues. Looked up from germline, CDR1 is LNHDA and CDR2 is SQIVND (reference sequence). V was trimmed by 7 bases and J by 0 bases, leaving 27 bases between them. CDR3 nucleotides: TGTGCCAGTATTGCGACCTATCCTATTCACAGATCCTCTAACTATGGCTACACCTTC. Its protein product is CASIATYPIHRSSNYGYTF.

The V gene is TRBV5-1, the J gene TRBJ2-5, with D tentatively TRBD1 (5 bases). CDR3 length: 13 residues. V was trimmed by 4 bases and J by 1 base, leaving 8 bases between them. Per the germline V gene, CDR1 is SGHRS and CDR2 is YFSETQ. CDR3 sequence reads: CASSQDTQETQYF. CDR3 nucleotide sequence: TGCGCCAGCAGCCAGGACACCCAAGAGACCCAGTACTTC.

The CDR3 is CASSQGFYGYTF. Here the CDR3 DNA reads TGTGCCAGCAGTCAGGGTTTCTATGGCTACACCTTC. This sequence joins TRBV6-5 and TRBJ1-2, with a weak D call TRBD1 (5 bases). CDR3 length: 12 residues. Trimming pared 5 bases from V and 4 bases from J, leaving 8 bases between. In germline, CDR1 is MNHEY, CDR2 SVGAGI.

The V and J genes are TRBV28 and TRBJ1-2; D gene ambiguous. Trimming stripped 9 bases from V and 4 bases from J, with 6 bases between. This CDR3 has 10 amino acids. CDR1 and CDR2 from the germline V gene are MDHEN and SYDVKM. This CDR3 reads CARKSYGYTF. The CDR3 bases are TGTGCCAGAAAGAGCTATGGCTACACCTTC.

The genes are TRBV4-3 and TRBJ1-2; D is uncertain. Germline V gives CDR1 LGHNA, CDR2 YSLEER. Trimming took off 4 bases at V and 0 bases at J, with 12 bases between the two ends. The CDR3 is 15 residues long. The CDR3 region is CASSPSPSANYGYTF. For the CDR3, the DNA is TGCGCCAGCAGCCCTTCTCCGTCCGCTAACTATGGCTACACCTTC.

In DNA, the CDR3 is TGTGCCAGCAGTCTGGACAGGGCAATATACAATGAGCAGTTCTTC. It translates to CASSLDRAIYNEQFF. The chain recombines TRBV2 with TRBJ2-1, with TRBD1 matching 8 bases. V lost 5 bases to trimming and J lost 4 bases; unmatched junction nucleotides: 7. Germline values: CDR1 SNHLY, CDR2 FYNNEI. The CDR3 has 15 amino acids.

This clone was recorded a few times. This chain connects TRBV6-6 to TRBJ1-4; possible D gene TRBD1, 6 bases. From germline, CDR1 is MNHNY and CDR2 SVGAGI (reference sequence). V lost 7 bases and J lost 6, with 18 bases in between. The length of the CDR3 is 15 residues. CDR3: CASKTKGGLHEKLFF. The CDR3 DNA reads TGTGCCAGCAAAACCAAGGGGGGGCTTCATGAAAAACTGTTTTTT.

The gene calls are TRBV2 and TRBJ1-1; D ambiguous. The CDR3 loop spans 14 amino acids. The V end lost 6 bases, the J end lost 2 bases, and 13 bases lay between the germline ends. Looked up from germline, CDR1 is SNHLY and CDR2 is FYNNEI. Here the CDR3 DNA reads TGTGCCAGCAGAACCTTAGATAGAAACACTGAAGCTTTCTTT. Translating gives CASRTLDRNTEAFF.